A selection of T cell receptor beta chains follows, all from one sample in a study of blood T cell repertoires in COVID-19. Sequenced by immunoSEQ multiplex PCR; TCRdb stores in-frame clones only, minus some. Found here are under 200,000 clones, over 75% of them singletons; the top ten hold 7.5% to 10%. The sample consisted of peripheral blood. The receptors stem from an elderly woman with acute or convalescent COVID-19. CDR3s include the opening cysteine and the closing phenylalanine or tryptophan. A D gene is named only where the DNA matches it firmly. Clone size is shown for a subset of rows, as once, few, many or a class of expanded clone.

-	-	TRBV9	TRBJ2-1	TGTGCCAGCAGCGTAGCTCTAAATGAGCAGTTCTTC	CASSVALNEQFF
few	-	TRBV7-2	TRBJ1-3	TGTGCCAGCAGCTCCTACCTTACAGGGCCTGGAAACACCATATATTTT	CASSSYLTGPGNTIYF
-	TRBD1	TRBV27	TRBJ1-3	TGTGCCAGCAGCCTCTACAGGGGGAGCGGAAACACCATATATTTT	CASSLYRGSGNTIYF
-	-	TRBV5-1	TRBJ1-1	TGCGCCAGCAGCTCCAGACCCTCCTGGGAGGGGAACACTGAAGCTTTCTTT	CASSSRPSWEGNTEAFF
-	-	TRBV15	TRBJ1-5	TGTGCCACCAGCAGAGATCCAGGGGTGAGCAATCAGCCCCAGCATTTT	CATSRDPGVSNQPQHF
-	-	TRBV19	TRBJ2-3	TGTGCCAGTAGTATACGCGGCGGGGATACGCAGTATTTT	CASSIRGGDTQYF
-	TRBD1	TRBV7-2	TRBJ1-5	TGTGCCAGCAGCCCAGACAGGGGGGCGAATCAGCCCCAGCATTTT	CASSPDRGANQPQHF
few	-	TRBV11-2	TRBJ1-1	TGTGCCAGCAGCTGGGGACAAGGGGCCACTGAAGCTTTCTTT	CASSWGQGATEAFF
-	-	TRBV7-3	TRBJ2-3	TGTGCCAGCAGCTTAAGACGGGACTGGACTACAGATACGCAGTATTTT	CASSLRRDWTTDTQYF
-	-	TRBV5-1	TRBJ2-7	TGCGCCAGCAGCCTGGACTCCACCTACGAGCAGTACTTC	CASSLDSTYEQYF
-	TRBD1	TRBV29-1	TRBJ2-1	TGCAGCGTTGTGGGGACAGCCACCCATTACAATGAGCAGTTCTTC	CSVVGTATHYNEQFF
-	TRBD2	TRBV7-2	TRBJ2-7	TGTGCCAGCAGCGCTTCCGCGCTAGCGGGAGGGGCCGAGCAGTACTTC	CASSASALAGGAEQYF
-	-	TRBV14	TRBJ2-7	TGTGCCAGCAGCCAAGCTTACGAGCAGTACTTC	CASSQAYEQYF
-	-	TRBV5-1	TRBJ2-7	TGCGCCAGCAGTTTGACAACAGGGCTCTACGAGCAGTACTTC	CASSLTTGLYEQYF
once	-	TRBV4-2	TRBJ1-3	TGTGCCAGCAGCCAAGATGCGGATGGGAACACCATATATTTT	CASSQDADGNTIYF
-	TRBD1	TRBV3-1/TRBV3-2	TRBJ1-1	TGTGCCAGCAGATACACAGGGGGCACTGAAGCTTTCTTT	CASRYTGGTEAFF
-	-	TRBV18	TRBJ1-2	TGTGCCAGCTCACCGGTCAGGGGCGCGGAAGGATCTGTTGGCTACACCTTC	CASSPVRGAEGSVGYTF
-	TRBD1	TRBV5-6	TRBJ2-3	TGTGCCAGCAGTCCCCCGGGGACAGGGAAGCCAGATACGCAGTATTTT	CASSPPGTGKPDTQYF
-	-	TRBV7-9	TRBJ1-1	TGTGCCAGCAGCTTAGCGTCGGGAGGCCCGGCTGAAGCTTTCTTT	CASSLASGGPAEAFF
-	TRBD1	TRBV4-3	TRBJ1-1	TGCGCCAGCAGCCAAGATTCTGTGGACAGGGGGCGGAACACTGAAGCTTTCTTT	CASSQDSVDRGRNTEAFF
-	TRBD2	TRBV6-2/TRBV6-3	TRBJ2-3	TGTGCCAGCAGCCCTGGAGTAGCGGGAGGGTTAAGCACAGATACGCAGTATTTT	CASSPGVAGGLSTDTQYF
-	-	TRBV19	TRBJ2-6	TGTGCCAGTAGCCAGAACTCTGGGGCCAACGTCCTGACTTTC	CASSQNSGANVLTF
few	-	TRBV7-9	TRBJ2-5	TGTGCCAGCAGCCGAGCGGGCCTAATACAGACCCAGTACTTC	CASSRAGLIQTQYF
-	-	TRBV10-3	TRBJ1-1	TGTGCCATCAGTGGAGGAGGGCTCGGCGCTTTCTTT	CAISGGGLGAFF
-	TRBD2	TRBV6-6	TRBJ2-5	TGTGCCAGCAAGGCGGGAGGGGGGGAGACCCAGTACTTC	CASKAGGGETQYF
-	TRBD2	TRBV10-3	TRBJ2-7	TGTGCCATCAGTGACGGTAGCGGGGGAAATTACGAGCAGTACTTC	CAISDGSGGNYEQYF
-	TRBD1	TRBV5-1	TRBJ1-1	TGCGCCAGCAGCCGACAGGGGTCAGACACTGAAGCTTTCTTT	CASSRQGSDTEAFF
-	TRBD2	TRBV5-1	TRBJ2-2	TGCGCCAGCAGCTTGTTCAACGGGAGGGACACCGGGGAGCTGTTTTTT	CASSLFNGRDTGELFF
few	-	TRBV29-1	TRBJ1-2	TGCAGCGTTGAAGAGGGAGGGGTTGGTGGCTACACCTTC	CSVEEGGVGGYTF
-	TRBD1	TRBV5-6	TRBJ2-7	TGTGCCAGCAGCTTGTTTCAGGGGGTACTAGGGTACGAGCAGTACTTC	CASSLFQGVLGYEQYF
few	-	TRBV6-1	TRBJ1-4	TGTGCCAGCAGTGAACCGGGGAGTGAAAAACTGTTTTTT	CASSEPGSEKLFF
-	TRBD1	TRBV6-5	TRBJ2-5	TGTGCCAGCCAAGACAGGGGGCTGCAAGAGACCCAGTACTTC	CASQDRGLQETQYF
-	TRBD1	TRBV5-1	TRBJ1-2	TGCGCCAGCAGCTTAGGGACAGGGGAGAACTATGGCTACACCTTC	CASSLGTGENYGYTF
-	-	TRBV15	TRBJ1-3	TGTGCCACCAGCAGGGACAGAGGGGACACCATATATTTT	CATSRDRGDTIYF
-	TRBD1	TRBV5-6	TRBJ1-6	TGTGCCAGCAGCCGCAGGGGGTCCCACTCACCCCTCCACTTT	CASSRRGSHSPLHF
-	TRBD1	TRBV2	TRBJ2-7	TGTGCCAGCAGTGGGGACAGGGGGGAGTACGAGCAGTACTTC	CASSGDRGEYEQYF
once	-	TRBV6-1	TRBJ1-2	TGTGCCAGCAGTGAATCCGGGTATGGCTACACCTTC	CASSESGYGYTF
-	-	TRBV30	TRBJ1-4	TGTGCCTGGAGTGACCCCCGACTGATCCCTTATGAAAAACTGTTTTTT	CAWSDPRLIPYEKLFF
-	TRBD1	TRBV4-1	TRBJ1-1	TGCGCCAGCAGCCACCCCGGGACAGGGCACACTGAAGCTTTCTTT	CASSHPGTGHTEAFF
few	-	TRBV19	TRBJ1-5	TGTGCCAGTAGTAGGAGCCCCAGGGGACCTCAGCCCCAGCATTTT	CASSRSPRGPQPQHF
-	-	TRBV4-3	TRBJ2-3	TGCGCCAGCAGCCGTCTATGGAACAGGGCTAGCACAGATACGCAGTATTTT	CASSRLWNRASTDTQYF